This T cell receptor (beta chain) stems from a study of early T cells in non-severe SARS-CoV-2 infection. Study-wide background: Unpaired chains resulted from sequencing bulk RNA of unsorted whole blood. The study's findings and limits: Anti-spike CD8 specificities were favored by VDJdb matching, whose results missed private and CD4 specificities.

In this sample, this clonotype turned up a few times. Its antigen is currently unknown. The TCR library protocol attached unique molecular identifiers to the individual cDNA molecules. TCRdb reanalysed the 5' RACE reads using MiXCR and keeps one entry per CDR3 protein. The sample carries tens of thousands of distinct CDR3 sequences, roughly a tenth recorded once. The clonotype comes from an adult who was a healthcare worker with PCR-confirmed SARS-CoV-2 infection or an uninfected control (not recorded which). The specimen was whole blood.

CDR3 sequence (DNA): TGTGCCAGCAAAAGACAGACCAACACCGGGGAGCTGTTTTTT. Translating it yields CASKRQTNTGELFF. The chain couples TRBV2 to TRBJ2-2; perhaps TRBD1 as D (5 bases). The ends were cut back, 7 bases at V and 2 bases at J, with 11 bases in the middle. The CDR3 contains 14 residues. Germline CDR1 reads SNHLY; CDR2 reads FYNNEI.